Listed below are T cell receptor beta chains from one sample, sequenced in a study of vaccination and CD4 T cells after COVID-19. Their target antigens are unknown. Each CDR3 protein is one row after TCRdb ran MiXCR on the PCR reads. The sample includes around 20,000 distinct CDR3 sequences, 58% seen only once; the top ten take around 7%. The sample in question was CD4+ T cells from blood, cultured in vitro, obtained before SARS-CoV-2 vaccination. These TCRs come from a human donor who had recovered from COVID-19. CDR3s include the opening cysteine and the closing phenylalanine or tryptophan. Each record gives: D gene, J gene, V gene, clone size, CDR3 DNA, CDR3 protein. The D gene is left open where the match is weak. Expanded clones are given a class, and other clones once, few, many or no size at all.

- | TRBJ1-6 | TRBV15 | - | TGTGCCACCAGCAGAGATCCTGGGGGCCGCTCACCCCTCCACTTT | CATSRDPGGRSPLHF
TRBD2 | TRBJ2-1 | TRBV27 | few | TGTGCCAGCAGCGGCGTAGCGGGAGGGCGGGGTGAGCAGTTCTTC | CASSGVAGGRGEQFF
- | TRBJ1-2 | TRBV4-1 | - | TGCGCCAGCAGCCACACCACCTGGACAGAACTCTACTATGGCTACACCTTC | CASSHTTWTELYYGYTF
- | TRBJ2-2 | TRBV28 | few | TGTGCCAGCAGTTTATTACCCGGGGAGCTGTTTTTT | CASSLLPGELFF
- | TRBJ1-1 | TRBV6-2/TRBV6-3 | - | TGTGCCAGCAGAGGGGGATACACTGAAGCTTTCTTT | CASRGGYTEAFF
- | TRBJ1-5 | TRBV7-9 | - | TGTGCCAGCAGCCTACAGACAAGCAATCAGCCCCAGCATTTT | CASSLQTSNQPQHF
- | TRBJ2-5 | TRBV7-2 | few | TGTGCCAGCAGCTCGCAAGAGACCCAGTACTTC | CASSSQETQYF
TRBD2 | TRBJ2-7 | TRBV5-4 | few | TGTGCCAGCAGCCCGGGGGGTCGGTCCCCAGAGGAGCAGTACTTC | CASSPGGRSPEEQYF
- | TRBJ1-2 | TRBV7-8 | - | TGTGCCAGCAGCTTATCCTTGGAGGCATATGGCTACACCTTC | CASSLSLEAYGYTF
TRBD2 | TRBJ2-1 | TRBV24-1 | - | TGTGCCACCAGTGATGAGGGTAGCGGGAGTTACAATGAGCAGTTCTTC | CATSDEGSGSYNEQFF
- | TRBJ1-1 | TRBV2 | - | TGTGCCAGCAGTGGTTCTAGTGAAGCTTTCTTT | CASSGSSEAFF
- | TRBJ1-1 | TRBV10-2 | - | TGCGCCAGCAGTGACAACACCAACACTGAAGCTTTCTTT | CASSDNTNTEAFF
TRBD1 | TRBJ2-3 | TRBV20-1 | - | TGCAGTGCTAGAGTACCATCCGGGACAGGGGGCAAGACAGATACGCAGTATTTT | CSARVPSGTGGKTDTQYF
- | TRBJ2-7 | TRBV20-1 | - | TGCAGTGCTAGCTCCCACGAGCAGTACTTC | CSASSHEQYF